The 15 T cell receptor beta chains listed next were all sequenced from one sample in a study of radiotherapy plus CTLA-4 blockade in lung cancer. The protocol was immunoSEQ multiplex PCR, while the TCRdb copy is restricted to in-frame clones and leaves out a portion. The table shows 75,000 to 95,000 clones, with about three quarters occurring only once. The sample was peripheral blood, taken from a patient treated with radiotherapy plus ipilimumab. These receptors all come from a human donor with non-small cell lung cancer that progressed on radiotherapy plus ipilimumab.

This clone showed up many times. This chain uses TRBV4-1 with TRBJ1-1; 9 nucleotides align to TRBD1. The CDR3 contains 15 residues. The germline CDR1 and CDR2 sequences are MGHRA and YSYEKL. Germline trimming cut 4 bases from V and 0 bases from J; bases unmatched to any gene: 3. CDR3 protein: CASSLTGGMNTEAFF. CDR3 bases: TGCGCCAGCAGCCTTACAGGGGGCATGAACACTGAAGCTTTCTTT.

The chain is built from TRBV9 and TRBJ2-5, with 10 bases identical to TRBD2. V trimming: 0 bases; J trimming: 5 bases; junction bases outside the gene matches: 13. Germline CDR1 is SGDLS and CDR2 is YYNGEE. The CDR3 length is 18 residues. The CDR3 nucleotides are TGTGCCAGCAGCGTAGGGGGTCGAGCGGGAGGGCTTAAGGAGACCCAGTACTTC. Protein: CASSVGGRAGGLKETQYF.

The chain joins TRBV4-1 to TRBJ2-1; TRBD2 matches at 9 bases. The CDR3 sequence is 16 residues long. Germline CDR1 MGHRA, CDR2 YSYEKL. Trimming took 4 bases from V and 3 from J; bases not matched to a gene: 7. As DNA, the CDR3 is TGCGCCAGCAGCCCCTTCACTAGCGGGTTCTACAATGAGCAGTTCTTC. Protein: CASSPFTSGFYNEQFF.

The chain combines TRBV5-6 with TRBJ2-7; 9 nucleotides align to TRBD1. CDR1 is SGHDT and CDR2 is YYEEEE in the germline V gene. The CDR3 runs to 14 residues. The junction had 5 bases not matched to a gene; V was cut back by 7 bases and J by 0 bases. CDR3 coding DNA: TGTGCCAGCGCCCCGGGACAGGGCTCCTACGAGCAGTACTTC. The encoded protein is CASAPGQGSYEQYF.

The CDR3 DNA reads as TGTGCCAGCAGTTCTTTAGGGGGCTACACCTTC. It codes for CASSSLGGYTF. This rearrangement joins TRBV6-5 to TRBJ1-2; unclear D gene. This CDR3 spans 11 amino acids. Germline CDR1 MNHEY, CDR2 SVGAGI. V dropped 4 bases and J dropped 8 bases, with 8 bases sitting between them.

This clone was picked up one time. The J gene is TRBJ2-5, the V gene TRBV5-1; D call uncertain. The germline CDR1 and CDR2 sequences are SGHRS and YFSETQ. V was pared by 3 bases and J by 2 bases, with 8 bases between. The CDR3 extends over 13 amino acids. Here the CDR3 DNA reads TGCGCCAGCAGCTCGGACCCTCAAGAGACCCAGTACTTC. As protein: CASSSDPQETQYF.

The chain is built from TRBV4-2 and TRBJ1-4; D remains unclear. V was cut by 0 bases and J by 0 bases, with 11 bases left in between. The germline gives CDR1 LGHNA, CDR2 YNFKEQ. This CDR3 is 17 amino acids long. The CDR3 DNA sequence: TGTGCCAGCAGCCAAGATTACGGCTCCTCAACTAATGAAAAACTGTTTTTT. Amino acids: CASSQDYGSSTNEKLFF.

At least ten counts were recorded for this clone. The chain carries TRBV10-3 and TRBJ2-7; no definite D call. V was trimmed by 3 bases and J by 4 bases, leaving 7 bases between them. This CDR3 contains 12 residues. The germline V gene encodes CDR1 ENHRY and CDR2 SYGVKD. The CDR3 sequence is CAISDNTYEQYF. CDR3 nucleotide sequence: TGTGCCATCAGTGACAACACATACGAGCAGTACTTC.

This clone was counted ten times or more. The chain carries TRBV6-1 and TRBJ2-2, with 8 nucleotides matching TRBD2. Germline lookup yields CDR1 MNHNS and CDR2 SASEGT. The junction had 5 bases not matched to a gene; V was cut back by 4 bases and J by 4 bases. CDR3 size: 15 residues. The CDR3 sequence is CASSGMLAGTGELFF. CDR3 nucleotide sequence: TGTGCCAGCAGTGGGATGCTAGCGGGCACCGGGGAGCTGTTTTTT.

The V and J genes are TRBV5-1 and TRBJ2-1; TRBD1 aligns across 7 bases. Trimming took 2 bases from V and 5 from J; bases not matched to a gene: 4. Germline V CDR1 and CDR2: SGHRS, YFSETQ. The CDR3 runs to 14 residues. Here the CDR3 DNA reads TGCGCCAGCAGCTTAGGGGGCACGAACAATGAGCAGTTCTTC. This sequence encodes CASSLGGTNNEQFF.

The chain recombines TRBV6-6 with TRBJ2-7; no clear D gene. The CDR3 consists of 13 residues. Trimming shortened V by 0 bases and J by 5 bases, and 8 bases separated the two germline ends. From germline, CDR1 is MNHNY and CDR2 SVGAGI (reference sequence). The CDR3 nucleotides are TGTGCCAGCAGTTACTCAATTACTCACGAGCAGTACTTC. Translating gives CASSYSITHEQYF.

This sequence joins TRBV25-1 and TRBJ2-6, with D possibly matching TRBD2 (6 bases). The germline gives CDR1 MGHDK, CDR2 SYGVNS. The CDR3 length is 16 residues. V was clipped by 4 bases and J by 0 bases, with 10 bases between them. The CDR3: CASSGGGTSGANVLTF. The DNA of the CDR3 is TGTGCCAGCAGTGGGGGCGGGACCTCTGGGGCCAACGTCCTGACTTTC.

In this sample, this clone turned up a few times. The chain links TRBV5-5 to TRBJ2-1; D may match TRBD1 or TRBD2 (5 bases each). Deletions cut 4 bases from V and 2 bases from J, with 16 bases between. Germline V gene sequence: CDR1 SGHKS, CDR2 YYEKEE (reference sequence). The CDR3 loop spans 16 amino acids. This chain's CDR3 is CASSHGAVGAYNEQFF. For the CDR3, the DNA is TGTGCCAGCAGCCACGGGGCAGTAGGCGCCTACAATGAGCAGTTCTTC.

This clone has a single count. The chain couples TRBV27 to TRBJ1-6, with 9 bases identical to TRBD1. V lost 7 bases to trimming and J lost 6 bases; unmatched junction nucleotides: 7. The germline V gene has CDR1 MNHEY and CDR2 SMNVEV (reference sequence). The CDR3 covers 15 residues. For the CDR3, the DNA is TGTGCCAGCAACCTGGGACAGGGATTTAATTCACCCCTCCACTTT. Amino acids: CASNLGQGFNSPLHF.

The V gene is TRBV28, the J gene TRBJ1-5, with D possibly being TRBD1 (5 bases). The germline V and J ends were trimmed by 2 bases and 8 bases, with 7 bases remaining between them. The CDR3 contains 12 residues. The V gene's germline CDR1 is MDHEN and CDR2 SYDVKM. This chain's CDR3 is CASSLGGEPQHF. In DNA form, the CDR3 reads TGTGCCAGCAGTTTAGGGGGGGAGCCCCAGCATTTT.